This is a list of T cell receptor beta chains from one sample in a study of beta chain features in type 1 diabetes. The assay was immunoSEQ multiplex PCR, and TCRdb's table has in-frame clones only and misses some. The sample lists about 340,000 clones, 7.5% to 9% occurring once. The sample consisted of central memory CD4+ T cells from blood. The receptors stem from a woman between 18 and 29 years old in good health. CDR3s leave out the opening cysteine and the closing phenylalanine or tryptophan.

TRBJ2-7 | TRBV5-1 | ASSAGSRTSYEQY
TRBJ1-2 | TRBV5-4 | ASSQDRQDYGYT
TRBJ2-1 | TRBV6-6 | ASSRSGRSYNEQF
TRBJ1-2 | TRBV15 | ATSRDMAITGDGYT
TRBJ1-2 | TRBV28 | ASSLPGGIYGYT
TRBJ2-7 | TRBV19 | ASDSGARGAEQY
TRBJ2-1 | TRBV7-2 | ASRPAGGPINEQF
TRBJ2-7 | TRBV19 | ASSRGWGDSHEQY
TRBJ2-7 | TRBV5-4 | ASSTRLAGRYEQY
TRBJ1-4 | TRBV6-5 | ASSANNEKLF
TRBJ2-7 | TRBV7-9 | AGAVGITNEQY
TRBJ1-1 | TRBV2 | ASSELGNTEAF
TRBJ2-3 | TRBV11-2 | ASSRESDTQY
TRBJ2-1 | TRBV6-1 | ASSVVHEQF
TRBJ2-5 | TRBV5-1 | ASSPQQGTETQY
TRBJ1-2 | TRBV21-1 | ASSKYGKGIKSDGYT
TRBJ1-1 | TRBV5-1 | ASSLGTGEQAF
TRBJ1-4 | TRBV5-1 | ASSLGLSGATNEKLF
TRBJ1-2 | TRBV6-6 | ASSYGGPYGYT
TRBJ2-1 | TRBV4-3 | ASSRGGLPRYNEQF
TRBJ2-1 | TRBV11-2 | ASSPKRASGGNREQF
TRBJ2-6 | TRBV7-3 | ASSPRQVTHSGANVLT
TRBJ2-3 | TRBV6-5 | ASSYSPGPDTQY
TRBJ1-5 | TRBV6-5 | ASRTGKWANQPQH
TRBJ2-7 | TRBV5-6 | ASRGAGGSPEQY
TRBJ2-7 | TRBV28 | ASTSVGTSFYEQY
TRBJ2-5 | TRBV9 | ASSVAGQETQY
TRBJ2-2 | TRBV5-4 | ASSLSGQGTAGELF
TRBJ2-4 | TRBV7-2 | ASSLASALAKNIQY
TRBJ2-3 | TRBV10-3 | AISPDREVTDTQY
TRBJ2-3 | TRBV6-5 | ASSSSLIADTQY
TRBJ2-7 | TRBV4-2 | ASSPGGNSYEQY
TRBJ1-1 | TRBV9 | ASSVLTGEAF
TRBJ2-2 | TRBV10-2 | ASRIGQEQTGELF
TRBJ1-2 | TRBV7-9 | ASTLTGGNYGYT
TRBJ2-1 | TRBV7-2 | ASSLGSGNTYNEQF
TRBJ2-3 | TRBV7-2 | ASSLAAGGTDTQY
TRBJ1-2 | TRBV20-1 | SAENTLGYT
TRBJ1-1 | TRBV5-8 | ASSLGVRAEAF
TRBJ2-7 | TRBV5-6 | ASSLDRDEQY
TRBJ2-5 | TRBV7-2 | ASSLDYGRETQY
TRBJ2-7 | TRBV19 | ASSKSGTEYYEQY
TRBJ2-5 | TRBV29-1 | SVVSWDQETQY
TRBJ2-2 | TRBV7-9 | ASSLNGGQGKLF
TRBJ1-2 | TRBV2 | ASSGQGGGYT
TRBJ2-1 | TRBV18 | ASSRNRGLGEQF
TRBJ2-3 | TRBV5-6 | ASSFLTSGSPDTQY
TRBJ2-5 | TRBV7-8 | ASSLARTGRKETQY
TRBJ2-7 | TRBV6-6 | ASSGYRGYEQY
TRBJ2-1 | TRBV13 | ASSLGWGQGYNEQF
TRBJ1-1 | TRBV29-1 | SVVASAEAF
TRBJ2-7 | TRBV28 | ASSSGTSGIYEQY